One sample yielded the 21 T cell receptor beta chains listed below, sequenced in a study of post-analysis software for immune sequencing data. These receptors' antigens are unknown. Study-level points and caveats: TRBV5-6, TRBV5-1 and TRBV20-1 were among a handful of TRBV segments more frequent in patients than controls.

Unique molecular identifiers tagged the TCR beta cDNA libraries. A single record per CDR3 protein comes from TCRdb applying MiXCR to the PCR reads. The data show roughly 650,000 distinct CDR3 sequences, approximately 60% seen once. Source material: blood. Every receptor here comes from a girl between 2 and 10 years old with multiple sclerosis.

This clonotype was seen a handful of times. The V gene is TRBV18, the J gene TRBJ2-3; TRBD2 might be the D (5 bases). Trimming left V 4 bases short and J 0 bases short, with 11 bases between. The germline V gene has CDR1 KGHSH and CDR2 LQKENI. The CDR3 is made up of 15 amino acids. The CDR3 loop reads CASSQTTGSTDTQYF. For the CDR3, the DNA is TGTGCCAGCTCACAAACGACGGGAAGCACAGATACGCAGTATTTT.

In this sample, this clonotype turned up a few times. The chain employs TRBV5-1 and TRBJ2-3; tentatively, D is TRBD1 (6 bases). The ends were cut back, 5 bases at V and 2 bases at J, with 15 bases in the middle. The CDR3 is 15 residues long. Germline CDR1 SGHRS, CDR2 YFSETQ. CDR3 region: CASRPGTRSTDTQYF. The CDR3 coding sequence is TGCGCCAGCAGACCCGGGACACGGTCCACAGATACGCAGTATTTT.

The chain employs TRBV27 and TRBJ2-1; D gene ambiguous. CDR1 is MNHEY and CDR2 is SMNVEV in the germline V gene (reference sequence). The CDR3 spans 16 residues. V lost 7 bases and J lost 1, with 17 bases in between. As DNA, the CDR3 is TGTGCCAGCACCACCTCCAGTGATTGGTCCTACAATGAGCAGTTCTTC. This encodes CASTTSSDWSYNEQFF.

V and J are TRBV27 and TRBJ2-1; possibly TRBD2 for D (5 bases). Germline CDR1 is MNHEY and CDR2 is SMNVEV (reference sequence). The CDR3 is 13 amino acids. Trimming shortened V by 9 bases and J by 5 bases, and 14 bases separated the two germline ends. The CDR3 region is CASVTTRNNEQFF. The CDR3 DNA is TGTGCCAGTGTGACTACTAGAAACAATGAGCAGTTCTTC.

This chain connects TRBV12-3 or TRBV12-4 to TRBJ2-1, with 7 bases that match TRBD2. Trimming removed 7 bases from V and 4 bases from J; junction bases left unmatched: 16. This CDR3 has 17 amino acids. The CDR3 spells CASNTRVAGTLYNEQFF. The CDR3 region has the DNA TGTGCCAGCAACACTAGGGTAGCGGGCACCCTTTACAATGAGCAGTTCTTC.

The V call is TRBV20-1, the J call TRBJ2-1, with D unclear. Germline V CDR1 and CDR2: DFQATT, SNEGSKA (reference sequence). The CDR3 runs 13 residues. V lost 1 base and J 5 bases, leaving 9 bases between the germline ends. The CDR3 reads CSARANSDNEQFF. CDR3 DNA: TGCAGTGCTAGAGCAAACAGTGACAATGAGCAGTTCTTC.

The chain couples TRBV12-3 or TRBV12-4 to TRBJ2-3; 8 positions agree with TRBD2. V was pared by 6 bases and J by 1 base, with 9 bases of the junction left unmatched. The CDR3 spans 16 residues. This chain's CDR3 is CASRPMTSVGTDTQYF. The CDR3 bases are TGTGCCAGCAGGCCCATGACTAGCGTGGGCACAGATACGCAGTATTTT.

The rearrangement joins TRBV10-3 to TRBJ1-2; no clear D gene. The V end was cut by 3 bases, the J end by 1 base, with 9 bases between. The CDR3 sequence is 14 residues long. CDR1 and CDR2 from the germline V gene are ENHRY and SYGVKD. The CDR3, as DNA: TGTGCCATCAGTGACGCCAGAGTTAACTATGGCTACACCTTC. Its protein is CAISDARVNYGYTF.

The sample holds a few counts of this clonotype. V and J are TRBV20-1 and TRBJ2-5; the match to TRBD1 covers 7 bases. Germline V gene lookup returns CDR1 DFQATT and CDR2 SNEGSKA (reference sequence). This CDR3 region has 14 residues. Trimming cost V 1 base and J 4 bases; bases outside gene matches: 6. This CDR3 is CSARGGGAGETQYF. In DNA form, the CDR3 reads TGCAGTGCTAGAGGAGGGGGCGCAGGAGAGACCCAGTACTTC.

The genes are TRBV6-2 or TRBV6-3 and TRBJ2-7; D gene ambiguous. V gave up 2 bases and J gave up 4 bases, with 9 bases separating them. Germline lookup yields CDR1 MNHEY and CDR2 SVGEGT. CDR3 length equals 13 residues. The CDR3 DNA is TGTGCCAGCAGTTACACGGATCTATACGAGCAGTACTTC. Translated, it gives CASSYTDLYEQYF.

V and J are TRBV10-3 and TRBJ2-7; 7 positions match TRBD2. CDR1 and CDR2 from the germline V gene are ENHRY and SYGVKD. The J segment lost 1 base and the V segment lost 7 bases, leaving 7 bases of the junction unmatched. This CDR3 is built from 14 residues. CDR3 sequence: CAIKETSVSYEQYF. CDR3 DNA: TGTGCCATCAAAGAAACTAGCGTGTCCTACGAGCAGTACTTC.

CDR3 nucleotide sequence: TGCAGCGTCCACAAAGCAGGGAACACTGAAGCTTTCTTT. Protein sequence: CSVHKAGNTEAFF. The chain recombines TRBV29-1 with TRBJ1-1; no firm D call. Germline V gene data show CDR1 as SQVTM and CDR2 as ANQGSEA. The CDR3 covers 13 residues. Trimming removed 6 bases from V and 1 base from J, with 12 bases in between.

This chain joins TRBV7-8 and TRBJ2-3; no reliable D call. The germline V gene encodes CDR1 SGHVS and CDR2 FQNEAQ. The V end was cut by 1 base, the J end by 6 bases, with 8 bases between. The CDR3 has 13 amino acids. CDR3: CASSLVRRDTQYF. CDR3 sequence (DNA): TGTGCCAGCAGCTTAGTTCGAAGGGATACGCAGTATTTT.

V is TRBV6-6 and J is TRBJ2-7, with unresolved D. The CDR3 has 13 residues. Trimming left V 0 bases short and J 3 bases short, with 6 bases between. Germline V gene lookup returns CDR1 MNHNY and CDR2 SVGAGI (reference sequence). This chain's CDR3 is CASSYSTYYEQYF. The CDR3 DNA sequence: TGTGCCAGCAGTTACTCGACCTACTACGAGCAGTACTTC.

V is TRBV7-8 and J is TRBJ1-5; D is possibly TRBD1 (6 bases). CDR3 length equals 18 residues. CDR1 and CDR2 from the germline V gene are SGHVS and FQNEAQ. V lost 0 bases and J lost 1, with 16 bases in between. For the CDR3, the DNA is TGTGCCAGCAGCTTAGCGGCCGGGGGCACGTGGAGCAATCAGCCCCAGCATTTT. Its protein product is CASSLAAGGTWSNQPQHF.

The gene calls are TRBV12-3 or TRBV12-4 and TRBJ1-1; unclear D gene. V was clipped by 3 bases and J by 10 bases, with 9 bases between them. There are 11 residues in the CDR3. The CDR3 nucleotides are TGTGCCAGCAGTTTGGGTTTTCTAGCTTTCTTT. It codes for CASSLGFLAFF.

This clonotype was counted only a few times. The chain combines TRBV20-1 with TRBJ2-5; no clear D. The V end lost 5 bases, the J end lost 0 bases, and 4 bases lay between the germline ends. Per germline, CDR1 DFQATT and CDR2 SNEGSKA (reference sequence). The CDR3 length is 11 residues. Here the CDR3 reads CSAQYQETQYF. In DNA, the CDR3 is TGCAGTGCTCAGTACCAAGAGACCCAGTACTTC.

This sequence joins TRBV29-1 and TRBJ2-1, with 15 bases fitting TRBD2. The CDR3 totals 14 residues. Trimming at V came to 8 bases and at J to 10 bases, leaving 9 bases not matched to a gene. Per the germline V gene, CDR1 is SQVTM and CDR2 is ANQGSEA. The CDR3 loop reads CSHEGTSGGHEQFF. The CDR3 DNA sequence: TGCAGCCACGAAGGGACTAGCGGGGGGCACGAGCAGTTCTTC.

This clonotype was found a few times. CDR3 amino acids: CASSFTPGGLSETQYF. The CDR3 nucleotides read TGTGCCAGCAGTTTCACCCCGGGGGGGCTTTCAGAGACCCAGTACTTC. This chain links TRBV6-6 with TRBJ2-7; 8 bases are a match to TRBD2. The end of the DNA aligns better with TRBJ2-5, so the J call may be wrong. The CDR3 is 16 amino acids. The germline V gene has CDR1 MNHNY and CDR2 SVGAGI (reference sequence).

CDR3 DNA: TGCGCCAGCAGCTTCCGACCGACAGACAACACCGGGGAGCTGTTTTTT. Amino acid sequence: CASSFRPTDNTGELFF. The rearrangement uses TRBV5-1 and TRBJ2-2; possible D gene TRBD1, 5 bases. This CDR3 comprises 16 residues. The ends were cut back, 2 bases at V and 2 bases at J, with 13 bases in the middle. Germline CDR1 and CDR2: SGHRS and YFSETQ.

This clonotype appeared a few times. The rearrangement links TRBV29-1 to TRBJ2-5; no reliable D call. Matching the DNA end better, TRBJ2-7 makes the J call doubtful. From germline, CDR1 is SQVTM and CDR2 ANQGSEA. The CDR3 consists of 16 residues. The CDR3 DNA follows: TGCAGCGTTGCCCTTTCACGCGGCTACGGGTCCTACGAGCAGTACTTC. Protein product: CSVALSRGYGSYEQYF.